This T cell receptor (beta chain) was sequenced in a study of shared T cell receptors in the human thymus. This clone was counted once. TCRdb's copy holds only in-frame clones and misses some; the assay was immunoSEQ multiplex PCR. The data contain fewer than 700,000 clones, more than 75% of them seen just once; the ten biggest clones take up roughly 0.0097%. The same data also went into a second study, on human thymus T cells. That source notes: It looked as if thymic and blood repertoires used V and J genes in a biased way.

This sequence originates from a boy under three years old with a congenital heart defect. The sample was thymocytes.

In nucleotides, the CDR3 is TGCAGCGTTGAGGTCGGGAGAGAGGGCTACACCTTC. Protein sequence: CSVEVGREGYTF. This chain links TRBV29-1 with TRBJ1-2; D gene ambiguous. This CDR3 comprises 12 residues. V shed 3 bases and J shed 8 bases, with 13 bases lying between them. The germline V gene has CDR1 SQVTM and CDR2 ANQGSEA.